The entry below gives a single T cell receptor beta chain sequence along with its context. Its antigen is unknown. Each cDNA held unique molecular identifiers, and template switching gave it a universal primer site. TCRdb re-derived calls from the 5' RACE reads in MiXCR, one entry per CDR3 protein. The profile covers about 530,000 distinct CDR3 sequences, with roughly 15% appearing a single time and roughly 0.4% taken by the ten largest. The source of the sample is a study of identical twins. V was shortened by 1 base and J by 7 bases, with 8 bases between the two germline ends. Germline CDR1 reads KGHSH; CDR2 reads LQKENI. The CDR3 has 12 amino acids. General study points: The study found excess low generation probability among twin-shared out-of-frame alpha sequences.

These data also formed part of another study, on yellow fever vaccine responses in identical twins.

The sample was CD4+ T cells sorted from blood. This sequence originates from a woman between 18 and 30 years old in good health. The V call is TRBV18, the J call TRBJ2-7; no reliable D call. The CDR3 bases are TGTGCCAGCTCACCACAGGGTGAAGAGCAGTACTTC. Translated: CASSPQGEEQYF.